This T cell receptor (beta chain) was obtained from a study of CD8 T cells in ankylosing spondylitis. This CDR3 has 16 amino acids. Germline V gives CDR1 DFQATT, CDR2 SNEGSKA (reference sequence). A note on this clonotype: It may be a read error: a sequence one base away is much more abundant.

Each CDR3 protein gets one entry after TCRdb re-called the 5' RACE reads with MiXCR. The sample shows around 300,000 distinct CDR3 sequences, around a tenth of them seen only once. The sample was blood, either unsorted or a sorted T cell fraction (not recorded which). This clonotype was obtained from a female donor with ankylosing spondylitis or in good health (not recorded which). The chain uses TRBV20-1 and TRBJ2-5; 7 bases map to TRBD2. The CDR3 region has the DNA TGCTGTGCTAGAGACCGTCTAGCGGCGAACCAAGAGACCCAGTACTTC. This translates into CCARDRLAANQETQYF.